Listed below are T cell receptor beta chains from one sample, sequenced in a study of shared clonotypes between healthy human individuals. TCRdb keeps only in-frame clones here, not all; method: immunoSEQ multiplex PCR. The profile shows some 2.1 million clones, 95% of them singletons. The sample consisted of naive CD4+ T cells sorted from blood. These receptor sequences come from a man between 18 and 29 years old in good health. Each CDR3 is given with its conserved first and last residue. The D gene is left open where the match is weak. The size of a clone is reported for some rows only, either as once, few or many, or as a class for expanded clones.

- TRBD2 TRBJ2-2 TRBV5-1 CASSLSSGGTGELFF TGCGCCAGCAGCTTGTCTAGCGGGGGAACCGGGGAGCTGTTTTTT
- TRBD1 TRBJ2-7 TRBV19 CASSIATGTDYEQYF TGTGCCAGTAGTATAGCTACCGGGACAGATTACGAGCAGTACTTC
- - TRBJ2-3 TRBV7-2 CASTIIDTTQYF TGTGCCAGCACCATAATCGACACCACGCAGTATTTT
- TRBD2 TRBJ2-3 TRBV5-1 CASTQSGRATDTQYF TGCGCCAGCACCCAAAGCGGGAGGGCCACAGATACGCAGTATTTT
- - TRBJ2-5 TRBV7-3 CASSRDGGQEETQYF TGTGCCAGCAGCAGAGACGGGGGCCAGGAAGAGACCCAGTACTTC
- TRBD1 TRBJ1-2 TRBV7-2 CASSLSQGAGYGYTF TGTGCCAGCAGCCTAAGTCAGGGGGCGGGCTATGGCTACACCTTC
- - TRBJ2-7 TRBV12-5 CASGLVRLANYEQYF TGTGCTAGTGGTTTGGTACGGCTAGCGAACTACGAGCAGTACTTC
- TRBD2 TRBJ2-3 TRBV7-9 CASSPLAIPTGTQYF TGTGCCAGCAGCCCACTAGCGATACCAACGGGTACGCAGTATTTT
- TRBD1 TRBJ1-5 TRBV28 CASSPPGGTGNQPQHF TGTGCCAGCAGCCCTCCTGGAGGGACAGGGAATCAGCCCCAGCATTTT
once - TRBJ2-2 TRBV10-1 CASSEATTGELFF TGCGCCAGCAGTGAAGCCACCACCGGGGAGCTGTTTTTT
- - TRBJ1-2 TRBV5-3 CARSLSQGGGYTF TGTGCCAGAAGCTTGTCACAGGGAGGCGGCTACACCTTC
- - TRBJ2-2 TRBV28 CASTPEGLTTNTGELFF TGTGCCAGCACCCCTGAGGGGCTCACCACCAACACCGGGGAGCTGTTTTTT
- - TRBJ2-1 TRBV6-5 CASTGGSWKEQFF TGTGCCAGCACTGGGGGGTCATGGAAGGAGCAGTTCTTC
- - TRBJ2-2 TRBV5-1 CASSLDPPGVTGELFF TGCGCCAGCAGCTTGGACCCCCCGGGAGTGACCGGGGAGCTGTTTTTT
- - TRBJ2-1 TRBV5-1 CASSSQGRNEQFF TGCGCCAGCAGCTCCCAGGGACGGAATGAGCAGTTCTTC
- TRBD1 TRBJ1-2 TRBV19 CASSSRGPPYGYTF TGTGCCAGTAGTTCTAGGGGGCCGCCGTATGGCTACACCTTC
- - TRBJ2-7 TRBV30 CAWRFWDEQYF TGTGCCTGGAGGTTTTGGGACGAGCAGTACTTC
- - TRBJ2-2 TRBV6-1 CASSERRANTGELFF TGTGCCAGCAGTGAGCGCAGGGCCAACACCGGGGAGCTGTTTTTT
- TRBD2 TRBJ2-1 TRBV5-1 CASAPSGIHNEQFF TGCGCCAGCGCCCCAAGCGGGATCCACAATGAGCAGTTCTTC
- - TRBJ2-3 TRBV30 CAWSAQQGDTQYF TGTGCCTGGAGTGCGCAACAGGGAGATACGCAGTATTTT
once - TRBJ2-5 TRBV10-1 CASSESPDPGSQYF TGCGCCAGCAGTGAGTCTCCGGACCCTGGGTCCCAGTACTTC
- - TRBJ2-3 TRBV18 CASSDTTSTDTQYF TGTGCCAGCTCAGATACCACTAGCACAGATACGCAGTATTTT
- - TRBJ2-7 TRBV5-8 CASSKGILASPQAEQYF TGTGCCAGCAGCAAAGGAATTCTTGCCTCCCCACAGGCCGAGCAGTACTTC
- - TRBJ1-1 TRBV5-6 CASSLWGRLNTEAFF TGTGCCAGCAGCTTGTGGGGCAGACTTAACACTGAAGCTTTCTTT
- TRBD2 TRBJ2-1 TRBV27 CASSQLLAGNNEQFF TGTGCCAGCAGTCAGTTACTAGCGGGGAACAATGAGCAGTTCTTC
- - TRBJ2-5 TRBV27 CASSLYPDRLTGQGQETQYF TGTGCCAGCAGTTTATACCCCGACAGGTTAACGGGGCAGGGACAAGAGACCCAGTACTTC
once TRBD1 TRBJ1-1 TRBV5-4 CATRDRGKNTEAFF TGTGCCACCAGGGACAGGGGCAAGAACACTGAAGCTTTCTTT
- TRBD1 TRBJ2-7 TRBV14 CASSRGQGHEQYF TGTGCCAGCAGCCGGGGACAGGGCCACGAGCAGTACTTC
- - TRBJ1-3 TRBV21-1 CASSKGNPLSGNTIYF TGTGCCAGCAGCAAAGGGAATCCTCTCTCTGGAAACACCATATATTTT
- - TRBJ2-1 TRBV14 CASSQGGSSYNEQFF TGTGCCAGCAGCCAAGGCGGAAGCTCCTACAATGAGCAGTTCTTC
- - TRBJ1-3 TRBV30 CAWRGDGSSGNTIYF TGTGCCTGGAGGGGGGACGGCAGCTCTGGAAACACCATATATTTT
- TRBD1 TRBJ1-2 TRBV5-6 CAGSLGQGSANYGYTF TGTGCCGGCAGCTTGGGACAGGGGAGCGCTAACTATGGCTACACCTTC
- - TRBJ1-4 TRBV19 CASGGEGLFF TGTGCCAGTGGTGGGGAGGGGCTGTTTTTT
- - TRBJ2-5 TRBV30 CAWNPQGQETQYF TGTGCCTGGAACCCGCAGGGCCAAGAGACCCAGTACTTC
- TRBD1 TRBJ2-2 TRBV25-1 CASSESATGVTGELFF TGTGCCAGCAGTGAATCCGCGACAGGGGTTACCGGGGAGCTGTTTTTT
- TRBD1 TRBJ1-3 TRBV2 CASRKTGGGGNTIYF TGTGCCAGCAGAAAGACAGGGGGAGGTGGAAACACCATATATTTT
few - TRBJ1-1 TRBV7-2 CASSTKGSGTEAFF TGTGCCAGCAGCACAAAGGGTTCGGGCACTGAAGCTTTCTTT
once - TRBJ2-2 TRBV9 CASSVAPSAPGGELFF TGTGCCAGCAGCGTAGCTCCTAGCGCGCCAGGAGGGGAGCTGTTTTTT
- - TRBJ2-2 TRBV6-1 CASSGLTGTGELFF TGTGCCAGCAGTGGCCTAACGGGAACCGGGGAGCTGTTTTTT
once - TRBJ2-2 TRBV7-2 CASSFGLTGELFF TGTGCCAGCAGCTTCGGCCTCACCGGGGAGCTGTTTTTT
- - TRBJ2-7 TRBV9 CASSAANGNYEQYF TGTGCCAGCAGCGCCGCGAATGGGAACTACGAGCAGTACTTC